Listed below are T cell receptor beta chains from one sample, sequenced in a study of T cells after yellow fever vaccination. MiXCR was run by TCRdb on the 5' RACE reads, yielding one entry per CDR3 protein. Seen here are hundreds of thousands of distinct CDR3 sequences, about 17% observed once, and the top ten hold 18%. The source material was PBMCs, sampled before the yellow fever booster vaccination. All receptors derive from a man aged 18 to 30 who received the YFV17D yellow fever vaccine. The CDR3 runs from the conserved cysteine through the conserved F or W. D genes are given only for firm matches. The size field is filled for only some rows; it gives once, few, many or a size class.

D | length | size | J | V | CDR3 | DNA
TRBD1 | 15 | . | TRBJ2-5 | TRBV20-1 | CSARGPMKGAATQYF | TGCAGTGCTAGAGGGCCCATGAAGGGGGCGGCGACCCAGTACTTC
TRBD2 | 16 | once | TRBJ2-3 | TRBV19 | CASSRELAVPEDTQYF | TGTGCCAGTAGCCGAGAACTAGCGGTCCCTGAAGATACGCAGTATTTT
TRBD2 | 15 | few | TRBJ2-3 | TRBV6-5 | CASSYTSGDTDTQYF | TGTGCCAGCAGTTACACTAGCGGGGACACAGATACGCAGTATTTT
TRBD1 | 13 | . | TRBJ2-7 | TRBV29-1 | CSVEEQGAGEQYF | TGCAGCGTTGAAGAACAGGGGGCTGGCGAGCAGTACTTC
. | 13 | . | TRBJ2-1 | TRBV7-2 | CASSFRRYNEQFF | TGTGCCAGCAGCTTTCGGCGTTACAATGAGCAGTTCTTC
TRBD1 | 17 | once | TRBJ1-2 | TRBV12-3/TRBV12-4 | CASSRGQGGPFNYGYTF | TGTGCCAGCAGCAGAGGACAGGGGGGCCCGTTCAACTATGGCTACACCTTC
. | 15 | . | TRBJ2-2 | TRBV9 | CASSVRASHTGELFF | TGTGCCAGCAGCGTAAGGGCAAGTCACACCGGGGAGCTGTTTTTT
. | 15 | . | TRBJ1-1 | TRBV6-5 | CASSYSAVSNTEAFF | TGTGCCAGCAGTTACTCGGCGGTTTCGAACACTGAAGCTTTCTTT
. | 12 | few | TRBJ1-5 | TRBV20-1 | CSAVLYGQPQHF | TGCAGTGCTGTTCTCTACGGCCAGCCCCAGCATTTT
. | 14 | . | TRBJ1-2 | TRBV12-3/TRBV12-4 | CASSLRHRPSSYTF | TGTGCCAGCAGTTTGCGGCACAGACCCTCCAGCTACACCTTC
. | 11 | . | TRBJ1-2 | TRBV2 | CASNPGVGYTF | TGTGCCAGCAATCCCGGGGTCGGCTACACCTTC
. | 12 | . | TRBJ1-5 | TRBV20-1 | CSATAGSQPQHF | TGCAGTGCTACGGCAGGGAGTCAGCCCCAGCATTTT
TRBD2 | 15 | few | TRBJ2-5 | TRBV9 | CASSLGTSGDETQYF | TGTGCCAGCAGCTTAGGGACTAGCGGGGATGAGACCCAGTACTTC
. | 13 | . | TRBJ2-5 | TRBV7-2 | CASSLALFETQYF | TGTGCCAGCAGCTTAGCCCTCTTTGAGACCCAGTACTTC
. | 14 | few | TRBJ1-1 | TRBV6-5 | CASSYSQANTEAFF | TGTGCCAGCAGTTACAGCCAGGCGAACACTGAAGCTTTCTTT
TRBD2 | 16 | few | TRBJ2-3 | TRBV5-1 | CASSLDSRGTSDTQYF | TGCGCCAGCAGCTTGGACTCGCGGGGGACGTCCGATACGCAGTATTTT
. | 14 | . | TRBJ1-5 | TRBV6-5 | CASSYRDRNQPQHF | TGTGCCAGCAGTTACCGCGACAGGAATCAGCCCCAGCATTTT
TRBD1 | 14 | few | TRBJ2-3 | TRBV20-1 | CSAWGQEGSDTQYF | TGCAGTGCTTGGGGACAGGAGGGGTCGGATACGCAGTATTTT
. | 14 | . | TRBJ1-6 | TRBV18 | CASSPGGDDSPLHF | TGTGCCAGCTCACCGGGGGGTGACGATTCACCCCTCCACTTT
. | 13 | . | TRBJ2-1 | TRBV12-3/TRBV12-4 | CASSLAPSNEQFF | TGTGCCAGCAGCTTGGCCCCCTCCAATGAGCAGTTCTTC
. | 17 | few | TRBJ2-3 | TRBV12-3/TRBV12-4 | CASTLNPATDSTDTQYF | TGTGCCAGCACTCTTAATCCCGCGACAGACAGCACAGATACGCAGTATTTT
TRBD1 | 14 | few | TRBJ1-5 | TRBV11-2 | CASSFDRGNQPQHF | TGTGCCAGCAGCTTCGACAGGGGCAATCAGCCCCAGCATTTT
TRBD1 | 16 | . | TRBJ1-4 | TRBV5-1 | CASSAYAGTGNEKLFF | TGCGCCAGCAGCGCATACGCCGGGACAGGGAATGAAAAACTGTTTTTT
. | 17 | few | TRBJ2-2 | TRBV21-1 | CASGSTKPAEKTGELFF | TGTGCCAGCGGAAGCACTAAGCCAGCGGAGAAGACCGGGGAGCTGTTTTTT
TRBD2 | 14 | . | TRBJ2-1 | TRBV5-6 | CASSWTSGGAEQFF | TGTGCCAGCAGCTGGACTAGCGGGGGGGCTGAGCAGTTCTTC
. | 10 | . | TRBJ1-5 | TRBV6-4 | CARRYQPQHF | TGTGCCAGGAGATATCAGCCCCAGCATTTT
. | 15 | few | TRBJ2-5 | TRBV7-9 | CASSLEGGLQETQYF | TGTGCCAGCAGCTTAGAAGGGGGACTTCAAGAGACCCAGTACTTC
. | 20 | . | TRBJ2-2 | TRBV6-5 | CASSYSGFFVPWANTGELFF | TGTGCCAGCAGTTACTCAGGGTTTTTTGTCCCCTGGGCGAACACCGGGGAGCTGTTTTTT
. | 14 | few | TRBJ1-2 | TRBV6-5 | CASSYSGEAYGYTF | TGTGCCAGCAGTTACTCCGGGGAGGCCTATGGCTACACCTTC
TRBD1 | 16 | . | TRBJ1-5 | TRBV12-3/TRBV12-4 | CASTLGGGSGNQPQHF | TGTGCCAGCACCCTGGGAGGGGGCTCAGGCAATCAGCCCCAGCATTTT
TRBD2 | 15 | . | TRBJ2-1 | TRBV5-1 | CASSLGAGMYNEQFF | TGCGCCAGCAGCTTGGGAGCGGGGATGTACAATGAGCAGTTCTTC
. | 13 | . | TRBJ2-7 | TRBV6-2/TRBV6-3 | CASSYFQGYEQYF | TGTGCCAGCAGTTACTTTCAGGGATACGAGCAGTACTTC
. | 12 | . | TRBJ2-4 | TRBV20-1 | CSARTAGDIQYF | TGCAGTGCTAGGACAGCAGGGGACATTCAGTACTTC
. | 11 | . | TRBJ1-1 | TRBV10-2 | CACEKNSEAFF | TGCGCCTGCGAAAAAAACTCTGAAGCTTTCTTT
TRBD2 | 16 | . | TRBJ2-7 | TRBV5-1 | CASSERASGGAFEQYF | TGCGCCAGCAGCGAGAGGGCTAGCGGGGGGGCCTTCGAGCAGTACTTC
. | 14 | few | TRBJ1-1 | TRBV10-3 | CAIGPGPVNTEAFF | TGTGCCATTGGCCCAGGTCCGGTGAACACTGAAGCTTTCTTT
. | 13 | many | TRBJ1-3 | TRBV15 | CATSLQGGNTIYF | TGTGCCACCAGCCTACAGGGCGGAAACACCATATATTTT
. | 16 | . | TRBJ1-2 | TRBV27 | CASSFLSSGGVYGYTF | TGTGCCAGCAGTTTTCTAAGCTCAGGCGGGGTTTATGGCTACACCTTC
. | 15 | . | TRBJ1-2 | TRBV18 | CASSPGQNNNYGYTF | TGTGCCAGCTCGCCCGGACAGAATAATAACTATGGCTACACCTTC
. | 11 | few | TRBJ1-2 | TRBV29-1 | CSVAGVYGYTF | TGCAGCGTTGCAGGGGTTTATGGCTACACCTTC
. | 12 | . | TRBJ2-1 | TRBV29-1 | CSVEEGVPFPFF | TGCAGCGTTGAGGAGGGGGTCCCCTTTCCGTTCTTC
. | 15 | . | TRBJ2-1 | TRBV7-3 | CASSPGQFSYNEQFF | TGTGCCAGCAGCCCCGGACAGTTTAGTTACAATGAGCAGTTCTTC
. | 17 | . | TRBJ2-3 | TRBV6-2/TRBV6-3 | CASSYSSGGDVTDTQYF | TGTGCCAGCAGTTACTCGAGCGGCGGGGATGTCACAGATACGCAGTATTTT
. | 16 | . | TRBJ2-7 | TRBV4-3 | CASSQDQGPLSYEQYF | TGCGCCAGCAGCCAAGACCAGGGTCCTCTCTCCTACGAGCAGTACTTC
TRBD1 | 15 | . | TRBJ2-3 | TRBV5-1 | CASSFEWDSYDTQYF | TGCGCCAGCAGCTTCGAATGGGACAGCTATGATACGCAGTATTTT
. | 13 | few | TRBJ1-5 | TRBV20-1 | CSARETSNQPQHF | TGCAGTGCTAGAGAGACGAGCAATCAGCCCCAGCATTTT
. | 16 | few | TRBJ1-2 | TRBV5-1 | CASSPGGRESNYGYTF | TGCGCCAGCAGCCCTGGGGGAAGGGAGAGCAACTATGGCTACACCTTC
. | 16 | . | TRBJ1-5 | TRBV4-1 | CASSQVQGSINQPQHF | TGCGCCAGCAGCCAAGTTCAGGGGTCGATCAATCAGCCCCAGCATTTT
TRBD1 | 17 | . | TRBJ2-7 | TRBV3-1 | CASSQAIQGLGYYEQYF | TGTGCCAGCAGCCAGGCAATACAGGGGCTCGGGTACTACGAGCAGTACTTC
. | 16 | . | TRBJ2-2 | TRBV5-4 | CASSLEGDGNTGELFF | TGTGCCAGCAGCTTGGAGGGGGACGGAAACACCGGGGAGCTGTTTTTT
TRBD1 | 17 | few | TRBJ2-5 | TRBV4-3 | CASSQDLRDRGTETQYF | TGCGCCAGCAGCCAAGATCTTCGGGACAGGGGGACGGAGACCCAGTACTTC
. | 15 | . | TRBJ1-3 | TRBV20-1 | CSGRAGAFGGNTIYF | TGCAGTGGGAGAGCTGGGGCCTTCGGTGGAAACACCATATATTTT
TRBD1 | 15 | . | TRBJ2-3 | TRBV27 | CASSTTGAGKDTQYF | TGTGCCAGCAGTACGACAGGGGCAGGCAAAGATACGCAGTATTTT
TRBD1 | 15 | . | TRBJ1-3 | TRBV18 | CASSLGTDSGNTIYF | TGTGCCAGCTCACTGGGGACAGACTCTGGAAACACCATATATTTT
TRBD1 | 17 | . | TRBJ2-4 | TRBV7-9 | CASSSTRRDRAGNIQYF | TGTGCCAGCAGCTCTACCCGCCGGGACAGGGCGGGAAACATTCAGTACTTC
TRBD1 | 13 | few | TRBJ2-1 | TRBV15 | CATSRETGAEQFF | TGTGCCACCAGCAGAGAAACAGGGGCTGAGCAGTTCTTC
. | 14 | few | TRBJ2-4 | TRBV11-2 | CASSGWDTKNIQYF | TGTGCCAGCAGCGGATGGGACACTAAAAACATTCAGTACTTC
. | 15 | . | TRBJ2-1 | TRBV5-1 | CASSLAGLMANEQFF | TGCGCCAGCAGCTTGGCGGGATTAATGGCCAATGAGCAGTTCTTC
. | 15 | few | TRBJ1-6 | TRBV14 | CASSQDKGGSSPLHF | TGTGCCAGCAGCCAAGATAAGGGGGGTTCTTCACCCCTCCACTTT